This T cell receptor beta chain was recovered during a study of cytomegalovirus exposure and HLA in healthy donors. Across the study: Early release data held around 80 million unique TCRs from HLA-typed donors.

Study observations and caveats: Prediction of most subjects' HLA-A and HLA-B alleles by TCR beta sequences was reportedly accurate. The authors enumerated under 200 TCR beta chains as linked to cytomegalovirus. Earlier findings revealed that most TCR beta V segments proved productive either about 87% or about 30% of the time.

As for this clone: The antigen remains undetermined.

PCR was performed using 60 Vbeta and 13 Jbeta primers. Repertoires were generated with immunoSEQ multiplex PCR, while TCRdb's copy carries only in-frame clones and drops some. The sample holds some 89,000 clones, more than 80% seen once. The CDR3 spans 14 residues. Germline trimming cut 5 bases from V and 0 bases from J; bases unmatched to any gene: 6. Germline CDR1 SQVTM, CDR2 ANQGSEA. The receptor's source is a woman aged 25 to 39 in good health and CMV-seronegative. This chain links TRBV29-1 with TRBJ1-1, with TRBD1 matching 7 bases. Sequenced material: PBMCs. This chain's CDR3 is CSVRDSLMNTEAFF. CDR3 bases: TGCAGCGTTCGGGACAGCCTCATGAACACTGAAGCTTTCTTT.